The 15 T cell receptor beta chains given below trace back to one sample, sequenced in a study of cytomegalovirus exposure and HLA in healthy donors. A multiplex PCR was run with 60 Vbeta primers and 13 Jbeta primers. The method was immunoSEQ multiplex PCR; TCRdb's version includes in-frame clones alone and lacks a portion of them. The sample lists tens of thousands of clones; 65% to 70% were seen once. The sequenced sample consisted of PBMCs. These receptors came from a woman aged 50 to 65 in good health and CMV-seropositive.

The rearrangement joins TRBV28 to TRBJ2-3, with 8 nucleotides matching TRBD2. The CDR3 covers 15 residues. The germline V gene has CDR1 MDHEN and CDR2 SYDVKM. V dropped 5 bases and J dropped 4; count of bases not matched to a gene: 8. The CDR3 nucleotides read TGTGCCAGCAGTACCGGGGGGGCGCGTGCAGATACGCAGTATTTT. Protein: CASSTGGARADTQYF.

In its sample, this clone is medium-sized. The chain employs TRBV2 and TRBJ2-5; 9 nucleotides agree with TRBD2. In germline, CDR1 is SNHLY, CDR2 FYNNEI. Trimming removed 2 bases from V and 5 bases from J; junction bases left unmatched: 6. The CDR3 length is 15 residues. In DNA, the CDR3 is TGTGCCAGCAGTGAAATGGCGGGGGGGCTGGAGACCCAGTACTTC. Residues: CASSEMAGGLETQYF.

The rearrangement links TRBV6-5 to TRBJ1-1; weak D call: TRBD1 (5 bases). CDR3 length equals 12 residues. V was pared by 10 bases and J by 6 bases, with 15 bases between. Germline V gene data show CDR1 as MNHEY and CDR2 as SVGAGI. The CDR3 DNA reads TGTGCCACGCGGGGCTTGAGCCCTGAAGCTTTCTTT. Protein sequence: CATRGLSPEAFF.

With respect to this clone: A read error may account for a junction end that differs from germline. The chain joins TRBV7-7 to TRBJ2-5; 10 nucleotides agree with TRBD2. The CDR3 extends over 18 amino acids. Germline CDR1 is SSHAT and CDR2 is FNYEAQ (reference sequence). The CDR3 DNA is TGTGCTAGCAGCTTATATCGGCCTAGCGGGGGATCGGGAGGGACCCAGTACTTC. Protein sequence: CASSLYRPSGGSGGTQYF.

The sample holds a few counts of this clone. V usage is TRBV15 and J usage is TRBJ1-4, with 9 nucleotides matching TRBD1. The CDR3 consists of 14 residues. Germline V CDR1 and CDR2: LNHNV, YYDKDF (reference sequence). Trimming at V came to 4 bases and at J to 5 bases, leaving 2 bases not matched to a gene. Here the CDR3 reads CATSTGQGNEKLFF. The CDR3 bases are TGTGCCACCAGCACCGGACAGGGGAATGAAAAACTGTTTTTT.

This chain joins TRBV4-1 and TRBJ1-3; no clear D gene. CDR3 length: 16 amino acids. CDR1 is MGHRA and CDR2 is YSYEKL in the germline V gene. Trimming cost V 1 base and J 0 bases, with 10 bases left between them. Here the CDR3 DNA reads TGCGCCAGCAGCCAAGGGATCAGACACTCTGGAAACACCATATATTTT. Residues: CASSQGIRHSGNTIYF.

J is TRBJ1-4 and V is TRBV6-1, with 7 bases lining up with TRBD1. CDR1 is MNHNS and CDR2 is SASEGT in the germline V gene. The CDR3 covers 17 residues. The V segment lost 4 bases and the J segment 0 bases; nucleotides outside the gene matches: 8. The CDR3, as DNA: TGTGCCAGCAGTGCGAATCTTCAGGGGGCAACTAATGAAAAACTGTTTTTT. This sequence encodes CASSANLQGATNEKLFF.

The V call is TRBV10-2, the J call TRBJ1-5, with a weak D call TRBD1 (6 bases). Trimming cost V 6 bases and J 8 bases, with 17 bases left between them. In germline, CDR1 is WSHSY, CDR2 SAAADI. This CDR3 comprises 14 residues. CDR3 in amino acids: CASRRQAGDEPQHF. The DNA for the CDR3 is TGCGCCAGCAGGCGACAGGCGGGCGATGAGCCCCAGCATTTT.

CDR3 region: CASSTGTGYEQYF. The CDR3, as DNA: TGTGCCAGCAGTACCGGGACAGGGTACGAGCAGTACTTC. The V and J genes are TRBV6-5 and TRBJ2-7; 9 bases agree with TRBD1. This CDR3 contains 13 residues. The germline CDR1 and CDR2 sequences are MNHEY and SVGAGI. Trimming removed 5 bases from V and 4 bases from J; junction bases left unmatched: 3.

This clone was detected only a few times. CDR3 nucleotides: TGCAGTGCTATCATTTCCGGGGAGCTGTTTTTT. This encodes CSAIISGELFF. The V and J genes are TRBV20-1 and TRBJ2-2; D uncertain. Trimming cost V 4 bases and J 6 bases, with 6 bases left between them. CDR1 DFQATT and CDR2 SNEGSKA come from the germline V gene (reference sequence). The CDR3 is 11 amino acids.

The chain is built from TRBV6-5 and TRBJ2-7, with D possibly TRBD2 on 6 matching bases. CDR1 and CDR2 from the germline V gene are MNHEY and SVGAGI. Trimming took off 7 bases at V and 0 bases at J, with 13 bases between the two ends. The CDR3 runs to 14 residues. The CDR3 sequence is CASKRVPSSYEQYV. As DNA, the CDR3 is TGTGCCAGCAAGCGGGTCCCGAGCTCCTACGAGCAGTACGTC.

There are a few counts of this clone. The chain recombines TRBV12-2 with TRBJ2-4; the D segment call TRBD2 is taken from the table without a DNA check. TRBV12-2 is marked as a pseudogene. CDR3 length equals 15 residues. This CDR3 reads CASRLESVPGDIQYF. The CDR3 nucleotides are TGTGCAAGTCGCTTAGAGTCGGTGCCGGGGGACATTCAGTACTTC.

The chain has TRBV2 and TRBJ2-7, with D possibly TRBD2 on 6 matching bases. Germline loops: CDR1 SNHLY, CDR2 FYNNEI. The CDR3 runs 15 residues. V lost 6 bases and J 2 bases, leaving 17 bases between the germline ends. CDR3 amino acids: CASSFTSRPPYEQYF. CDR3 bases: TGTGCCAGCAGCTTTACTAGCCGCCCCCCCTACGAGCAGTACTTC.

The gene calls are TRBV14 and TRBJ2-5; 10 bases align to TRBD2. Germline assignment: CDR1 SGHDN and CDR2 FVKESK. The CDR3 loop spans 16 amino acids. Germline trimming cut 3 bases from V and 5 bases from J; bases unmatched to any gene: 9. DNA for the CDR3: TGTGCCAGCAGCCAGGGCGGGACTAGCGTGAAGGAGACCCAGTACTTC. Its protein is CASSQGGTSVKETQYF. Full variable domain (outside the CDR3, taken from reference TRBV14 and TRBJ2-5): EAGVTQFPSHSVIEKGQTVTLRCDPISGHDNLYWYRRVMGKEIKFLLHFVKESKQDESGMPNNRFLAERTGGTYSTLKVQPAELEDSGVYFCASSQGGTSVKETQYFGPGTRLLVL.

The V and J genes are TRBV10-3 and TRBJ1-5, with D unresolved. The germline gives CDR1 ENHRY, CDR2 SYGVKD. With 2 bases removed from V and 5 bases from J, the gap between germline ends came to 7 bases. This CDR3 contains 13 residues. The CDR3 coding sequence is TGTGCCATCAGTGAGGGGGAGGATCAGCCCCAGCATTTT. Its translation is CAISEGEDQPQHF.